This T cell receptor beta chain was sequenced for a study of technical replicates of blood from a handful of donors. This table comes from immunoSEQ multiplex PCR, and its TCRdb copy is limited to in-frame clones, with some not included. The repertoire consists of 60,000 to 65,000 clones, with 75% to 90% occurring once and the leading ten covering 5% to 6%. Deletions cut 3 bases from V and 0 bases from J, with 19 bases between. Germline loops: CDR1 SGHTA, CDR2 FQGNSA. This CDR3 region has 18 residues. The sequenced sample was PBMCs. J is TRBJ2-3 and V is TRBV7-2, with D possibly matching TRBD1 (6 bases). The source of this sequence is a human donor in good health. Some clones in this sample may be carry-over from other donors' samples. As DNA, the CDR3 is TGTGCCAGCAGCTTTACCGGGACAAAACCTTCTAGCACAGATACGCAGTATTTT. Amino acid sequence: CASSFTGTKPSSTDTQYF.